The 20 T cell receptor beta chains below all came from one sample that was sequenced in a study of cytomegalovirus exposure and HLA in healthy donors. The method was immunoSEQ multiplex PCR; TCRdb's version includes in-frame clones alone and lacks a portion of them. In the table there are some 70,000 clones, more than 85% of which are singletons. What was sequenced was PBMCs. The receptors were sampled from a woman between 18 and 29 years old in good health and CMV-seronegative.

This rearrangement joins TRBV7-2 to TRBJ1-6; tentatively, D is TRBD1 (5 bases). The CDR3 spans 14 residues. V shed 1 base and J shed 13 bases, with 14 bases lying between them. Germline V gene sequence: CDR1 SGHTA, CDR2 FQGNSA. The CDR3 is CASSLVVGGAPLHF. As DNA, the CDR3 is TGTGCCAGCAGCTTAGTTGTGGGAGGGGCGCCCCTCCACTTT.

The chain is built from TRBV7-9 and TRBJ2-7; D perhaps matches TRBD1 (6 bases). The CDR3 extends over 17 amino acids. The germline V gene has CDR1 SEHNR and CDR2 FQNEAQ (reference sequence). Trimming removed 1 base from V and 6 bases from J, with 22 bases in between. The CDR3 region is CASSLEVTGGPRREQYF. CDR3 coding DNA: TGTGCCAGCAGCTTAGAGGTGACAGGCGGACCGCGGCGCGAGCAGTACTTC.

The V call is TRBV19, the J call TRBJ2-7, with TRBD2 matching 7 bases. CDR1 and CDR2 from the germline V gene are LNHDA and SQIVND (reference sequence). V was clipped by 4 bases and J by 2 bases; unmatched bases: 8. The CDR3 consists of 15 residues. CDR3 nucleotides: TGTGCCAGTAGTAATTTTGCGGCGGGGGCCTACGAGCAGTACTTC. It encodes CASSNFAAGAYEQYF.

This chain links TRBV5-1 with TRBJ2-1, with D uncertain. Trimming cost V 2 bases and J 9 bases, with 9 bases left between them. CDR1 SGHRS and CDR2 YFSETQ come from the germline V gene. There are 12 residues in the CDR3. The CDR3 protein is CASSFTRSEQFF. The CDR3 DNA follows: TGCGCCAGCAGCTTCACTCGGAGTGAGCAGTTCTTC.

CDR3 nucleotide sequence: TGTGCCAGCAGTGATGTAGGGGTTGGCGAAAAACTGTTTTTT. It is translated as CASSDVGVGEKLFF. This rearrangement joins TRBV2 to TRBJ1-4; D perhaps matches TRBD1 (5 bases). Germline CDR1 SNHLY, CDR2 FYNNEI. Trimming cost V 3 bases and J 8 bases, with 13 bases left between them. The CDR3 has 14 residues.

The CDR3 DNA reads TGTGCCAGCAGCCCCCGCTACAATGAGCAGTTCTTC. It specifies CASSPRYNEQFF. This chain uses TRBV27 with TRBJ2-1; D gene unclear. The germline gives CDR1 MNHEY, CDR2 SMNVEV (reference sequence). This CDR3 region has 12 residues. The ends were cut back, 6 bases at V and 3 bases at J, with 6 bases in the middle.

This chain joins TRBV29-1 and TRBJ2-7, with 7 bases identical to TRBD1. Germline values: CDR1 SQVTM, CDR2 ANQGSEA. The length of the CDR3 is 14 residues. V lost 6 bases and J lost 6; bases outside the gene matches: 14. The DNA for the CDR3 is TGCAGCGTCGAAAATAACAGGGGCTCTAGCGAGCAGTACTTC. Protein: CSVENNRGSSEQYF.

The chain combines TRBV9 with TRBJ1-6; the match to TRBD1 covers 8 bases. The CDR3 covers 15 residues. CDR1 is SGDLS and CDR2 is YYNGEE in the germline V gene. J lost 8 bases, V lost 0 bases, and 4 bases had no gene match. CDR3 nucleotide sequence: TGTGCCAGCAGCGTAGCTGACAGGGGAGATTCACCCCTCCACTTT. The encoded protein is CASSVADRGDSPLHF.

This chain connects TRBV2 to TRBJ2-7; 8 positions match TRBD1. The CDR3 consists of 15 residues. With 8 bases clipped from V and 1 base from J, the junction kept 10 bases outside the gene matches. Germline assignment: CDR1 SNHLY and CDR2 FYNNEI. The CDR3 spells CASRDRRSISYEQYF. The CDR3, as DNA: TGTGCCAGCCGGGACAGGCGCTCCATTTCCTACGAGCAGTACTTC.

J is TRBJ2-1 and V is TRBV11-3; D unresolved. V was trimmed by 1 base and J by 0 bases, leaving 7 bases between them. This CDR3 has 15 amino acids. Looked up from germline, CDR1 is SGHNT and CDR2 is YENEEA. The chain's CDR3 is CASSLALASYNEQFF. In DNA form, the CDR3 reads TGTGCCAGCAGCTTAGCCCTGGCCTCCTACAATGAGCAGTTCTTC.

The CDR3 DNA is TGTGCCAGCAGCTCTAGCGATTGGACAGGGACTAATGAAAAACTGTTTTTT. Amino acid sequence: CASSSSDWTGTNEKLFF. This sequence joins TRBV13 and TRBJ1-4, with 8 bases matching TRBD1. The CDR3 is 17 amino acids. With 4 bases clipped from V and 2 bases from J, the junction kept 9 bases outside the gene matches. The germline V gene has CDR1 PRHDT and CDR2 FYEKMQ (reference sequence).

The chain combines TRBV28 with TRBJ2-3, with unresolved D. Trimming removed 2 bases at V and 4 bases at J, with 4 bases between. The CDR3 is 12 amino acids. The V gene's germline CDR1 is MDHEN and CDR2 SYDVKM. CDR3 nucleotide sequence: TGTGCCAGCAGTTTAATATCAGATACGCAGTATTTT. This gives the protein CASSLISDTQYF. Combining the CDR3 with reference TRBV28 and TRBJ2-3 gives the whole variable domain DVKVTQSSRYLVKRTGEKVFLECVQDMDHENMFWYRQDPGLGLRLIYFSYDVKMKEKGDIPEGYSVSREKKERFSLILESASTNQTSMYLCASSLISDTQYFGPGTRLTVL.

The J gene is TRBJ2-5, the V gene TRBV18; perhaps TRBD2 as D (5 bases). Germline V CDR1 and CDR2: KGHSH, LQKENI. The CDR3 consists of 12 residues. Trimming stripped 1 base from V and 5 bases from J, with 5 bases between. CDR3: CASSPREETQYF. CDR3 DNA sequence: TGTGCCAGCTCACCACGGGAGGAGACCCAGTACTTC.

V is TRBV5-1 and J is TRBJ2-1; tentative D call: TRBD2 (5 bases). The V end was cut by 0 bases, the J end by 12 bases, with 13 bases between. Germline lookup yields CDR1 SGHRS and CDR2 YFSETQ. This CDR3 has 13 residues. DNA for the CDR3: TGCGCCAGCAGCTTGGAATCCCACAGCGGGCAGTTCTTC. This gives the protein CASSLESHSGQFF.

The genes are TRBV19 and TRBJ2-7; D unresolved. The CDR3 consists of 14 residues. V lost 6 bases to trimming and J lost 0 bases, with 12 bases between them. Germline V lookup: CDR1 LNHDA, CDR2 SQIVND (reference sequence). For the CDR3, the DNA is TGTGCCAGTAGCGCCGGGTCGGGCTCCTACGAGCAGTACTTC. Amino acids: CASSAGSGSYEQYF. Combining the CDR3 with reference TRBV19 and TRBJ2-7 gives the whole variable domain DGGITQSPKYLFRKEGQNVTLSCEQNLNHDAMYWYRQDPGQGLRLIYYSQIVNDFQKGDIAEGYSVSREKKESFPLTVTSAQKNPTAFYLCASSAGSGSYEQYFGPGTRLTVT.

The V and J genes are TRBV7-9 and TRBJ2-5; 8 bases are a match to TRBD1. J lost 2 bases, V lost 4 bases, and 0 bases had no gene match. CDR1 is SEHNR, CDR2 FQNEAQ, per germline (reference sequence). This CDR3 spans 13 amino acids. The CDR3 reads CASSWDRQETQYF. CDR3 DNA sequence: TGTGCCAGCAGCTGGGACAGGCAAGAGACCCAGTACTTC.

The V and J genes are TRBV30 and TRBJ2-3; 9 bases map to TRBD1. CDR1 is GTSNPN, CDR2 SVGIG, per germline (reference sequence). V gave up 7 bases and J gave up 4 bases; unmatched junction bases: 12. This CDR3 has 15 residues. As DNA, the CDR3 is TGTGCCTTAACAAGGACAGGGGCTCTCCCAGATACGCAGTATTTT. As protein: CALTRTGALPDTQYF. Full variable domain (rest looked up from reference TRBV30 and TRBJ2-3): SQTIHQWPATLVQPVGSPLSLECTVEGTSNPNLYWYRQAAGRGLQLLFYSVGIGQISSEVPQNLSASRPQDRQFILSSKKLLLSDSGFYLCALTRTGALPDTQYFGPGTRLTVL.

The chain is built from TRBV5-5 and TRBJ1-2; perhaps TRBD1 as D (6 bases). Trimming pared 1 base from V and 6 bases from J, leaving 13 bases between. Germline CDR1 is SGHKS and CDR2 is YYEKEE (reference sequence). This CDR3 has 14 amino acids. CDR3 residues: CASSLLQGRDGYTF. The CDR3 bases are TGTGCCAGCAGCTTGTTACAGGGAAGGGATGGCTACACCTTC.

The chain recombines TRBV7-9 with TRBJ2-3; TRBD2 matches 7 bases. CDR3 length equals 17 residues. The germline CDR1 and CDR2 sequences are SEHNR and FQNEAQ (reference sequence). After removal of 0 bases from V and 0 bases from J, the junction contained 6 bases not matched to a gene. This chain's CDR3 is CASSLAGSGTSTDTQYF. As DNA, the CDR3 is TGTGCCAGCAGCTTAGCTGGGAGCGGGACGAGCACAGATACGCAGTATTTT. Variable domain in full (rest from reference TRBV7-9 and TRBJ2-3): DTGVSQNPRHKITKRGQNVTFRCDPISEHNRLYWYRQTLGQGPEFLTYFQNEAQLEKSRLLSDRFSAERPKGSFSTLEIQRTEQGDSAMYLCASSLAGSGTSTDTQYFGPGTRLTVL.

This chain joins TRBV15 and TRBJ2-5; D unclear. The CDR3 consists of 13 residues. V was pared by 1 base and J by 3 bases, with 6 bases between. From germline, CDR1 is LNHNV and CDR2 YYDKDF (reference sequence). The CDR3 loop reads CATSRGSKETQYF. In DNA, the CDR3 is TGTGCCACCAGCAGAGGAAGCAAAGAGACCCAGTACTTC.